This T cell receptor beta chain originates from a study of T cell changes during pregnancy in multiple sclerosis. Germline V gene lookup returns CDR1 SGHDN and CDR2 FVKESK. V gave up 4 bases and J gave up 3 bases; unmatched junction bases: 7. The CDR3 has 15 residues. Using immunoSEQ multiplex PCR, the repertoire was profiled, and TCRdb retains in-frame clones only, with some absent. The sample lists around 130,000 clones, about 95% seen once, with roughly 0.45% in the top ten. Material: peripheral blood, obtained after pregnancy. The receptor's source is a female donor with multiple sclerosis, enrolled in a pregnancy study. The gene calls are TRBV14 and TRBJ2-7, with 9 bases that match TRBD2. CDR3 sequence: CASSPVAGAIYEQYF. Here the CDR3 DNA reads TGTGCCAGCAGCCCCGTAGCGGGAGCGATCTACGAGCAGTACTTC.